A selection of T cell receptor beta chains follows, all from one sample in a study of immune cell composition in non-small cell lung cancer. Repertoires were generated with immunoSEQ multiplex PCR, while TCRdb's copy carries only in-frame clones and drops some. Here the sample spans about 1,700 clones, 70% being singletons. The material sequenced was non-adjacent lung tissue. All receptors come from a human donor with non-small cell lung cancer. The CDR3 runs from the conserved cysteine through the conserved F or W. Fields, in order: CDR3 protein, J gene, V gene.

CASSVLAGGTQYF | TRBJ2-3 | TRBV7-9
CACGEGTSGNTIYF | TRBJ1-3 | TRBV5-4
CASSQDSLGGNNSPLHF | TRBJ1-6 | TRBV7-9
CASSLDRVREKLFF | TRBJ1-4 | TRBV6-5
CASSELNSGGGRTEAFF | TRBJ1-1 | TRBV2
CASSPGTGVTYEQYF | TRBJ2-7 | TRBV18
CASSIEWGRGKNQPQHF | TRBJ1-5 | TRBV19
CASSQDWADYGYTF | TRBJ1-2 | TRBV4-2
CASSSLQGPGHEKLFF | TRBJ1-4 | TRBV5-4
CASSYEAGGAYEQYF | TRBJ2-7 | TRBV6-5
CASSGTVSSTDTQYF | TRBJ2-3 | TRBV6-5
CASSLGGDPPQPQHF | TRBJ1-5 | TRBV27
CSVGDRANYEQYF | TRBJ2-7 | TRBV29-1
CASSLDLRGRGSPLHF | TRBJ1-6 | TRBV5-1
CASSPLMGSGQPQHF | TRBJ1-5 | TRBV11-2
CSVVVQTNTEAFF | TRBJ1-1 | TRBV29-1
CASSLNSGDTEAFF | TRBJ1-1 | TRBV7-9
CASSFSGAGETQYF | TRBJ2-5 | TRBV11-2
CASSRGQGAYNEQFF | TRBJ2-1 | TRBV4-3
CASSFNRGPVGYTF | TRBJ1-2 | TRBV5-4
CASSDINGGALDTQYF | TRBJ2-3 | TRBV6-1
CASSQEPRLAGAQETQYF | TRBJ2-5 | TRBV4-2
CSVEDNRRQYF | TRBJ2-7 | TRBV29-1